This TCR beta chain was captured in a study of CXCR3-negative and CXCR3-positive naive CD8 T cells. Points from the study as a whole: Compared with CXCR3-negative naive cells, CXCR3-positive naive cells showed more hydrophobic TRB CDR3s.

UMI-tagged TRB cDNA libraries were built via 5' RACE. TCRdb reprocessed the 5' RACE reads, with one entry per CDR3 protein and no DNA. This sample's clone table lists some 110,000 distinct CDR3 sequences. A remark on this clonotype: Its antigen remains unidentified.

This CDR3 is 14 amino acids long. Germline-derived CDR1 and CDR2 are MNHEY and SVGAGI. Sequencing was carried out using naive CXCR3+ CD8+ T cells from blood. Described subset: CD45RO-CCR7+CD27+CD95- naive CD8+ T cells expressing CXCR3 (TNR3+). The J gene is TRBJ2-3, the V gene TRBV6-5; lacking DNA, the TRBD1 call made by TCRdb goes unchecked. The sequence was obtained from a human donor in good health. Some clones in this sample may be carry-over from other donors' samples. The CDR3 loop reads CASSPSGGPDTQYF.